This T cell receptor (delta chain) is from a study of gamma-delta chains in newborns, infants, children (dated by TCRdb to about 2019). Some background on the complete study: According to the title of the study, polyclonal expansion of innate gammadelta T cells immediately after birth is driven by microbial exposure. The study investigated how microbial exposure shaped innate gammadelta T cell populations in human newborns immediately after birth.

Instrument on record: Illumina MiSeq. For TCRdb, the public reads were processed anew by CATT, and duplicate DNA sequences were folded into one row. Across this sample there are about 8,500 delta-chain clones, with 3% to 3.5% seen only once. Clones ranked in the top ten supply about a sixth of the sample. In regard to this clone: No antigen is known for it. Base qualities are not provided; no much larger clone lies one nucleotide away. The sample carries other DNA sequences with the same CDR3.

Taken from cysteine to phenylalanine, the CDR3 has 19 residues. Left in the record is the CDR3 DNA by itself, 57 bases read in frame from the first base. Based on the germline V gene, the CDR1 and CDR2 sequences are GEAIGNYY and EKD. V is pared back by 2 bases and J by 0 bases, with 16 bases lying between the germline termini. What was sequenced was blood. The sequence was obtained from a child who was a newborn, infant or young child, either healthy, febrile or measles-vaccinated (not recorded which). The rearranged chain carries TRDV2 and TRDJ3, with TRDD3 perhaps the D gene, on 5 matching bases. The nucleotide sequence is TGTGCCTGTGACATCGTACTGGCCCACAGCTCCTGGGACACCCGACAGATGTTTTTC. Its protein is CACDIVLAHSSWDTRQMFF.